Listed below are T cell receptor beta chains from one sample, sequenced in a study of blood T cell repertoires in COVID-19. The protocol was immunoSEQ multiplex PCR, while the TCRdb copy is restricted to in-frame clones and leaves out a portion. The sample lists 150,000 to 200,000 clones, approximately 74% occurring once. The material sequenced was peripheral blood. The receptors were sampled from a woman aged 80 or older with acute or convalescent COVID-19. CDR3s include the opening cysteine and the closing phenylalanine or tryptophan. D genes are given only for firm matches. Rows give clone size only sometimes, using once, few, many, or a class for an expanded clone.

CDR3aa	CDR3nt	abundance	v_gene	len	j_gene	d_gene
CASSPRGVGAYNSPLHF	TGTGCCAGCAGCCCCCGCGGCGTGGGGGCGTATAATTCACCCCTCCACTTT	NA	TRBV7-8	17	TRBJ1-6	NA
CASGSQGENTEAFF	TGTGCCAGCGGCTCGCAGGGGGAGAACACTGAAGCTTTCTTT	once	TRBV2	14	TRBJ1-1	TRBD1
CASSYAAFNQPQHF	TGTGCCAGCAGTTACGCGGCCTTTAATCAGCCCCAGCATTTT	NA	TRBV6-2/TRBV6-3	14	TRBJ1-5	NA
CASSPPGTGDNEQFF	TGCGCCAGCAGCCCCCCCGGGACAGGGGACAATGAGCAGTTCTTC	NA	TRBV5-1	15	TRBJ2-1	TRBD1
CASGTGQGVQETQYF	TGTGCTAGTGGCACGGGACAGGGAGTCCAAGAGACCCAGTACTTC	many	TRBV12-5	15	TRBJ2-5	TRBD1
CASSFGGTVVSYEQYF	TGTGCCAGCAGTTTCGGCGGGACGGTCGTATCCTACGAGCAGTACTTC	NA	TRBV28	16	TRBJ2-7	NA
CASSRGPEVDTQYF	TGTGCCAGCAGCCGCGGACCGGAGGTGGATACGCAGTATTTT	few	TRBV7-2	14	TRBJ2-3	NA
CASSTRANEKLFF	TGTGCTTCTTCGACACGAGCTAATGAAAAACTGTTTTTT	NA	TRBV30	13	TRBJ1-4	NA
CASSEVEGASTKNIQYF	TGTGCCAGCAGTGAGGTGGAGGGCGCTTCGACCAAAAACATTCAGTACTTC	NA	TRBV2	17	TRBJ2-4	NA
CASSSRQYSNQPQHF	TGTGCCAGTAGTTCGAGGCAATATAGCAATCAGCCCCAGCATTTT	NA	TRBV19	15	TRBJ1-5	NA
CASSLVQGANNEQFF	TGCGCCAGCAGCTTGGTTCAGGGGGCGAATAATGAGCAGTTCTTC	NA	TRBV5-1	15	TRBJ2-1	TRBD1
CASSVESDSPLHF	TGTGCCAGCAGCGTAGAGTCAGATTCACCCCTCCACTTT	NA	TRBV9	13	TRBJ1-6	NA
CASSYSGGVTIYEQYF	TGTGCCAGCAGTTACTCTGGGGGCGTTACAATCTACGAGCAGTACTTC	NA	TRBV6-6	16	TRBJ2-7	NA
CASRGQGGNTIYF	TGTGCCAGCAGGGGACAGGGGGGAAACACCATATATTTT	few	TRBV28	13	TRBJ1-3	TRBD1
CASRPISDAGNTIYF	TGTGCCAGCAGGCCCATCAGCGACGCTGGAAACACCATATATTTT	NA	TRBV28	15	TRBJ1-3	NA
CATSEGLAEETQYF	TGTGCCACCAGTGAGGGACTAGCGGAAGAGACCCAGTACTTC	NA	TRBV24-1	14	TRBJ2-5	TRBD2
CASSQNPGWTDTQYF	TGTGCCAGCAGTCAAAATCCAGGGTGGACAGATACGCAGTATTTT	once	TRBV27	15	TRBJ2-3	NA
CASSLGERGGYTF	TGTGCCAGCAGCTTAGGGGAGCGCGGTGGCTACACCTTC	NA	TRBV7-2	13	TRBJ1-2	NA
CASSLEVVSGGGYTF	TGCGCCAGCAGCTTGGAAGTGGTCTCCGGAGGTGGCTACACCTTC	NA	TRBV5-1	15	TRBJ1-2	NA
CASSWGDPFGGAFF	TGCGCCAGCAGCTGGGGGGACCCGTTTGGGGGAGCTTTCTTT	NA	TRBV5-1	14	TRBJ1-1	NA
CASSQGLAGGGTDTQYF	TGTGCCAGCAGCCAAGGTCTAGCGGGAGGAGGGACAGATACGCAGTATTTT	NA	TRBV3-1/TRBV3-2	17	TRBJ2-3	TRBD2
CASSLTGPNQPQHF	TGTGCCAGCAGTTTAACAGGGCCGAATCAGCCCCAGCATTTT	NA	TRBV27	14	TRBJ1-5	NA
CASSPPGLAGVQLFF	TGTGCCAGCAGCCCTCCGGGACTAGCGGGAGTGCAGCTGTTTTTT	NA	TRBV7-9	15	TRBJ2-2	TRBD2
CASSPRDRDGELFF	TGTGCCAGCAGTCCAAGAGACAGGGACGGGGAGCTGTTTTTT	NA	TRBV6-5	14	TRBJ2-2	TRBD1
CASSLQGADTQYF	TGTGCCAGCAGCTTACAAGGAGCGGATACGCAGTATTTT	NA	TRBV13	13	TRBJ2-3	NA
CASSPSGGTEAFF	TGTGCCAGCAGCCCTAGCGGAGGGACTGAAGCTTTCTTT	NA	TRBV7-9	13	TRBJ1-1	NA
CASSQIPGDASGNTIYF	TGTGCCAGCAGCCAAATCCCAGGGGATGCTTCTGGAAACACCATATATTTT	NA	TRBV3-1/TRBV3-2	17	TRBJ1-3	NA
CASRNPKQWTEGMNTEAFF	TGTGCCAGTAGAAACCCGAAACAGTGGACGGAGGGTATGAACACTGAAGCTTTCTTT	few	TRBV19	19	TRBJ1-1	NA
CSGRRGQSNEKLFF	TGCAGCGGGAGAAGGGGACAGAGTAATGAAAAACTGTTTTTT	few	TRBV29-1	14	TRBJ1-4	TRBD1
CASSPGTSWSNEQFF	TGTGCCAGCAGCCCCGGGACATCCTGGAGCAATGAGCAGTTCTTC	few	TRBV27	15	TRBJ2-1	NA
CASSVGASGRINEQYF	TGTGCCAGCAGCGTAGGGGCTAGCGGGAGGATAAACGAGCAGTACTTC	NA	TRBV9	16	TRBJ2-7	TRBD2
CASSFTGSTRAEAFF	TGTGCCAGCAGTTTTACAGGGTCTACCAGGGCTGAAGCTTTCTTT	few	TRBV28	15	TRBJ1-1	NA
CASTLPGGANEKLFF	TGTGCCAGCACCCTTCCGGGGGGGGCTAATGAAAAACTGTTTTTT	NA	TRBV11-2	15	TRBJ1-4	NA
CASSEGQGYQPQHF	TGCGCCAGCAGCGAAGGACAGGGGTATCAGCCCCAGCATTTT	NA	TRBV5-1	14	TRBJ1-5	TRBD1
CASSPPLAGQDNEQFF	TGTGCCAGCAGTCCCCCACTAGCGGGGCAAGACAATGAGCAGTTCTTC	NA	TRBV28	16	TRBJ2-1	TRBD2
CASSLGVGYQETQYF	TGTGCCAGCAGCCTGGGGGTCGGGTACCAAGAGACCCAGTACTTC	NA	TRBV5-8	15	TRBJ2-5	NA
CASGTGGVYQPQHF	TGTGCCAGCGGAACAGGGGGCGTCTATCAGCCCCAGCATTTT	NA	TRBV27	14	TRBJ1-5	TRBD1
CASSPDFDSPYEQYF	TGTGCCAGCAGCCCCGACTTCGACAGCCCCTACGAGCAGTACTTC	NA	TRBV3-1/TRBV3-2	15	TRBJ2-7	NA
CASSPREDGIEQYF	TGTGCCAGCAGCCCAAGGGAGGACGGCATCGAGCAGTACTTC	NA	TRBV4-2	14	TRBJ2-7	NA
CAWSVHGGQPQHF	TGTGCCTGGAGTGTACATGGTGGTCAGCCCCAGCATTTT	NA	TRBV30	13	TRBJ1-5	NA
CASSLAGEKLFF	TGCGCCAGCAGCTTGGCCGGGGAAAAACTGTTTTTT	NA	TRBV5-1	12	TRBJ1-4	NA
CASSLQGARETQYF	TGTGCCAGCAGCTTACAGGGGGCTCGGGAGACCCAGTACTTC	NA	TRBV7-9	14	TRBJ2-5	TRBD1
CASSKPGQGHYGYTF	TGTGCCAGCAGTAAACCGGGACAGGGACATTATGGCTACACCTTC	NA	TRBV28	15	TRBJ1-2	TRBD1
CASRSLQLYNEQFF	TGTGCCAGCAGGTCCTTACAGCTCTACAATGAGCAGTTCTTC	NA	TRBV27	14	TRBJ2-1	NA
CASSLGTGGEKLFF	TGTGCCAGCAGCTTGGGTACAGGGGGAGAAAAACTGTTTTTT	once	TRBV5-5	14	TRBJ1-4	TRBD1
CASRTGQGVGDIQYF	TGTGCCAGTAGAACGGGACAGGGAGTAGGGGACATTCAGTACTTC	NA	TRBV19	15	TRBJ2-4	TRBD1
CASSRAGVPPGANVLTF	TGCGCCAGCAGCAGGGCAGGGGTGCCTCCTGGGGCCAACGTCCTGACTTTC	few	TRBV5-1	17	TRBJ2-6	NA
CASSPPSSGFTEAFF	TGTGCCAGCAGCCCCCCATCGAGCGGGTTCACTGAAGCTTTCTTT	once	TRBV11-3	15	TRBJ1-1	NA
CASSTRQGGYSNQPQHF	TGTGCCAGTAGTACCCGACAGGGGGGGTATAGCAATCAGCCCCAGCATTTT	NA	TRBV19	17	TRBJ1-5	TRBD1
CSEGRVGNEQFF	TGCAGCGAGGGACGGGTCGGCAATGAGCAGTTCTTC	NA	TRBV29-1	12	TRBJ2-1	NA
CASSIEQGEKLFF	TGTGCCAGCAGTATAGAACAGGGGGAAAAACTGTTTTTT	NA	TRBV6-4	13	TRBJ1-4	TRBD1